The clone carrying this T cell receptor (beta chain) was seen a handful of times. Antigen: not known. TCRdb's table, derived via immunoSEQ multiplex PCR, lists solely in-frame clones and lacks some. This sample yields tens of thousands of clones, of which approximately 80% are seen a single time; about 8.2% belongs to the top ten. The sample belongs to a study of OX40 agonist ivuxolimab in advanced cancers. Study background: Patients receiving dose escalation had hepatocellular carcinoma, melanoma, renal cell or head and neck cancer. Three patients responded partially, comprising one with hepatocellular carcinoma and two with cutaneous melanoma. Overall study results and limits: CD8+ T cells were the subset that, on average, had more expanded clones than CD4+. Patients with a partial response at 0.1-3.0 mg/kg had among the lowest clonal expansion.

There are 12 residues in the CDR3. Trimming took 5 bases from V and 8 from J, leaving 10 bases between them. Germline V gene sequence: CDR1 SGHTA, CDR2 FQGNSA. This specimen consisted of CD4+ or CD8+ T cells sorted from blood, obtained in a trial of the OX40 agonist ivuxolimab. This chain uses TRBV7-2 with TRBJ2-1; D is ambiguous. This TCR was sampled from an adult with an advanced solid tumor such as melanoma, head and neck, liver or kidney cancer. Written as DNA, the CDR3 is TGTGCCAGCAGCCTCATATCCGATGAGCAGTTCTTC. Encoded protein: CASSLISDEQFF.